Listed below are T cell receptor beta chains from one sample, sequenced in a study of T cell repertoires in cytomegalovirus infection. A single record per CDR3 protein comes from TCRdb applying MiXCR to the reads. The top ten clones hold 20% to 30% of a sample with fewer than 550,000 distinct CDR3 sequences, more than 15% of them seen once. The sequenced sample was CD8+ T cells from PBMCs. The receptors were gathered from a human donor in good health (CMV status not recorded). Some clones in this sample may be carry-over from other donors' samples. Each CDR3 is given with its conserved first and last residue. A D gene is named only where the DNA matches it firmly. Clone size is not always given. Where it is, it says once, few, many or a class for expanded clones.

d_call | j_call | v_call | clone_size | cdr3_aa | cdr3_nt
NA | TRBJ2-1 | TRBV6-2/TRBV6-3 | NA | CASSYGAAEQFF | TGTGCCAGCAGTTACGGGGCAGCCGAGCAGTTCTTC
TRBD2 | TRBJ2-4 | TRBV13 | NA | CASSLGPGGGWQNIQYF | TGTGCCAGCAGCTTAGGCCCGGGAGGAGGGTGGCAAAACATTCAGTACTTC
NA | TRBJ1-1 | TRBV4-1 | few | CASSAPVIVNTEAFF | TGCGCCAGCAGCGCACCTGTGATTGTCAACACTGAAGCTTTCTTT
NA | TRBJ2-5 | TRBV28 | many | CASSSGDAETQYF | TGTGCCAGCAGTTCCGGGGACGCGGAGACCCAGTACTTC
TRBD2 | TRBJ2-7 | TRBV11-2 | many | CASSLGTSTTYEQYF | TGTGCCAGCAGCTTGGGGACTAGTACCACCTACGAGCAGTACTTC
NA | TRBJ2-7 | TRBV20-1 | few | CSARDSPVNRLPYEQYF | TGCAGTGCTAGAGATTCCCCCGTTAATAGACTCCCCTACGAGCAGTACTTC
TRBD1 | TRBJ2-7 | TRBV10-2 | NA | CASGTADYEQYF | TGCGCCAGCGGGACAGCCGATTACGAGCAGTACTTC
NA | TRBJ1-2 | TRBV7-8 | many | CASSPGGAEPYGYTF | TGTGCCAGCAGCCCGGGGGGGGCAGAACCCTATGGCTACACCTTC
NA | TRBJ2-1 | TRBV7-9 | many | CASSLDGSLDNEQFF | TGTGCCAGCAGCTTAGACGGGAGTCTTGACAATGAGCAGTTCTTC
NA | TRBJ1-5 | TRBV19 | few | CASSIQFKYNQPQHF | TGTGCCAGTAGTATCCAATTTAAATATAATCAGCCCCAGCATTTT
TRBD2 | TRBJ2-7 | TRBV27 | few | CASGSTSGSWYEQYF | TGTGCCAGCGGTTCTACTAGCGGGAGCTGGTACGAGCAGTACTTC
TRBD1 | TRBJ1-5 | TRBV28 | many | CASSPPDRVREPQHF | TGTGCCAGCAGTCCGCCGGACAGGGTGAGGGAGCCCCAGCATTTT
NA | TRBJ1-1 | TRBV6-1 | NA | CAGSWTANTEAFF | TGTGCCGGCAGTTGGACAGCCAACACTGAAGCTTTCTTT
TRBD1 | TRBJ2-3 | TRBV7-9 | many | CASLTTPEGAGVPDTQYF | TGTGCCAGCCTAACTACCCCTGAGGGGGCTGGAGTTCCAGATACGCAGTATTTT
NA | TRBJ2-1 | TRBV20-1 | many | CSVDITRQLQFF | TGCAGTGTGGATATTACGAGGCAGCTGCAGTTCTTC
TRBD1 | TRBJ2-7 | TRBV9 | NA | CASSVEGQWDYEQYF | TGTGCCAGCAGCGTAGAGGGACAGTGGGACTACGAGCAGTACTTC
NA | TRBJ2-1 | TRBV28 | many | CASSGPGEGFSYNEQFF | TGTGCCAGCAGTGGACCTGGCGAAGGGTTCTCCTACAATGAGCAGTTCTTC
TRBD1 | TRBJ2-2 | TRBV4-1 | once | CASSQEVGTGYTGELFF | TGCGCCAGCAGCCAAGAAGTAGGGACAGGGTACACCGGGGAGCTGTTTTTT
NA | TRBJ2-1 | TRBV29-1 | few | CSVEDISSYNEQFF | TGCAGCGTTGAAGACATAAGCTCCTACAATGAGCAGTTCTTC
TRBD2 | TRBJ2-2 | TRBV7-2 | many | CASSSGGTGELFF | TGTGCCAGCAGCTCGGGGGGCACCGGGGAGCTGTTTTTT
NA | TRBJ1-2 | TRBV27 | many | CASSLDGANYGYTF | TGTGCCAGCAGCTTGGACGGAGCTAACTATGGCTACACCTTC
NA | TRBJ2-5 | TRBV27 | NA | CASSPTLRGVLQETQYF | TGTGCCAGCAGCCCCACCTTAAGGGGGGTACTACAAGAGACCCAGTACTTC
NA | TRBJ1-5 | TRBV24-1 | few | CATSDHDSNQPQHF | TGTGCCACCAGTGATCACGATAGCAATCAGCCCCAGCATTTT
NA | TRBJ2-2 | TRBV7-9 | many | CAPASGELFF | TGTGCCCCGGCCTCCGGGGAGCTGTTTTTT
NA | TRBJ2-7 | TRBV27 | NA | CASSFSSGPLSYEQYF | TGTGCCAGCAGTTTTTCAAGTGGTCCCCTCTCCTACGAGCAGTACTTC
NA | TRBJ1-5 | TRBV10-3 | few | CAISDPGASAQPQHF | TGTGCCATCAGTGATCCGGGGGCAAGCGCTCAGCCCCAGCATTTT
NA | TRBJ1-1 | TRBV27 | NA | CASSLTRRGNTEAFF | TGTGCCAGCAGTCTCACCCGTCGGGGGAACACTGAAGCTTTCTTT
TRBD2 | TRBJ2-1 | TRBV6-6 | few | CASSVGLAGGGYNEQFF | TGTGCCAGCAGTGTGGGACTAGCGGGAGGTGGCTACAATGAGCAGTTCTTC
TRBD2 | TRBJ2-1 | TRBV6-4 | many | CASSELAGGRNEQFF | TGTGCCAGCAGTGAGCTAGCGGGGGGGCGGAATGAGCAGTTCTTC
TRBD2 | TRBJ2-3 | TRBV7-7 | many | CASSRGTSGLKTDTQYF | TGTGCTAGCAGCCGGGGGACTAGCGGGCTAAAAACAGATACGCAGTATTTT
TRBD1 | TRBJ1-5 | TRBV19 | many | CASSIDPGAAGGFYNQPQHF | TGTGCCAGTAGTATAGACCCGGGGGCGGCAGGGGGCTTTTACAATCAGCCCCAGCATTTT
NA | TRBJ2-1 | TRBV4-1 | few | CASSQDRSGYNEQFF | TGCGCCAGCAGCCAAGATCGAAGCGGGTACAATGAGCAGTTCTTC
TRBD2 | TRBJ2-4 | TRBV27 | many | CASRPGGGNIQYF | TGTGCCAGCAGACCGGGGGGGGGAAACATTCAGTACTTC
NA | TRBJ1-1 | TRBV27 | NA | CASTPGVSNTEAFF | TGTGCCAGCACCCCCGGGGTTTCGAACACTGAAGCTTTCTTT
NA | TRBJ1-1 | TRBV7-3 | many | CASSLNGHRNTEAFF | TGTGCCAGCAGCTTAAATGGGCACCGGAACACTGAAGCTTTCTTT
TRBD1 | TRBJ2-1 | TRBV7-9 | many | CASSVNRGLANEQFF | TGTGCCAGCAGCGTGAACAGGGGCCTGGCGAATGAGCAGTTCTTC
TRBD1 | TRBJ2-7 | TRBV7-8 | many | CASSLTRDRDNEQYF | TGTGCCAGCAGCTTAACCCGGGACAGGGATAACGAGCAGTACTTC
TRBD1 | TRBJ2-3 | TRBV15 | NA | CATSTQPGTGFGADTQYF | TGTGCCACCAGCACCCAACCCGGGACAGGGTTTGGTGCAGATACGCAGTATTTT
NA | TRBJ2-1 | TRBV2 | many | CASSVNEQFF | TGTGCCAGCAGTGTCAATGAGCAGTTCTTC
NA | TRBJ2-5 | TRBV7-9 | NA | CASSLVVAIQETQYF | TGTGCCAGCAGCTTAGTAGTAGCTATTCAAGAGACCCAGTACTTC
TRBD1 | TRBJ1-2 | TRBV19 | NA | CASSIARDRGNYGYTF | TGTGCCAGTAGTATAGCAAGGGACAGGGGGAACTATGGCTACACCTTC
NA | TRBJ2-3 | TRBV4-1 | few | CASSPPAGGDTQYF | TGCGCCAGCAGCCCGCCGGCGGGCGGAGATACGCAGTATTTT
TRBD1 | TRBJ2-3 | TRBV27 | few | CASSSDRVSDTQYF | TGTGCCAGCAGTTCTGACAGGGTATCCGATACGCAGTATTTT
NA | TRBJ2-5 | TRBV6-1 | many | CASSGPRRYQETQYF | TGTGCCAGCAGTGGACCGCGCAGATACCAAGAGACCCAGTACTTC